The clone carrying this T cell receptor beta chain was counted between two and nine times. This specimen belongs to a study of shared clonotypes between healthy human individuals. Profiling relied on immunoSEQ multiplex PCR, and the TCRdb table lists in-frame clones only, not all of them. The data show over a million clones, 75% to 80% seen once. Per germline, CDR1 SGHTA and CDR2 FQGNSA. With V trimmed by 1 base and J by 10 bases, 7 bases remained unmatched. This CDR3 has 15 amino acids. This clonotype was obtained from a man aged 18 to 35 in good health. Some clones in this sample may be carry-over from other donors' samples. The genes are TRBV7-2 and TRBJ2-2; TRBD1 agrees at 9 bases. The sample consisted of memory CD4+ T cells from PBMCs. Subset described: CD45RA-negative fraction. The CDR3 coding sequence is TGTGCCAGCAGCTTAGTCGGGACAGGGACTGAGGAGCTGTTTTTT. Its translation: CASSLVGTGTEELFF.